This T cell receptor beta chain was observed in a study of regulatory T cells in long-lasting Graves disease. Findings and caveats of the study: Accuracy could have been hurt by small sample size. Tissue studied was limited to peripheral blood, excluding thyroid tissue.

The time point was: newly diagnosed GD, antithyroid drugs for less than 3 months. PBMCs provided the RNA from which the TCR library was made. Trimming removed 3 bases at V and 1 base at J, with 13 bases between. CDR1 SEHNR and CDR2 FQNEAQ come from the germline V gene (reference sequence). CDR3 length: 15 amino acids. In its sample, this clonotype was seen many times. Antigen unknown. According to the study, TCR beta libraries were built with iRepertoire HTBI primers and CDR3-region Arm-PCR. TCRdb ran MiXCR on the multiplex PCR reads and lists one entry per CDR3 protein. The profile shows some 490,000 distinct CDR3 sequences, 9.5% to 15% of them singletons. This sample also belongs to another study, concerning T cells in Graves' hyperthyroidism and ophthalmopathy. That source notes: No progression to ophthalmopathy during 18 months of follow-up defined stable disease.

The source material was peripheral blood mononuclear cells (PBMCs), sampled at new diagnosis, from a patient treated with antithyroid drugs. This sequence originates from a woman under 40 with Graves disease. This chain connects TRBV7-9 to TRBJ2-7; D is perhaps TRBD1 or TRBD2 (5 bases each). The CDR3 loop is CASSFSGTTSYEQYF. As DNA, the CDR3 is TGTGCCAGCAGCTTCTCCGGGACGACATCCTACGAGCAGTACTTC.